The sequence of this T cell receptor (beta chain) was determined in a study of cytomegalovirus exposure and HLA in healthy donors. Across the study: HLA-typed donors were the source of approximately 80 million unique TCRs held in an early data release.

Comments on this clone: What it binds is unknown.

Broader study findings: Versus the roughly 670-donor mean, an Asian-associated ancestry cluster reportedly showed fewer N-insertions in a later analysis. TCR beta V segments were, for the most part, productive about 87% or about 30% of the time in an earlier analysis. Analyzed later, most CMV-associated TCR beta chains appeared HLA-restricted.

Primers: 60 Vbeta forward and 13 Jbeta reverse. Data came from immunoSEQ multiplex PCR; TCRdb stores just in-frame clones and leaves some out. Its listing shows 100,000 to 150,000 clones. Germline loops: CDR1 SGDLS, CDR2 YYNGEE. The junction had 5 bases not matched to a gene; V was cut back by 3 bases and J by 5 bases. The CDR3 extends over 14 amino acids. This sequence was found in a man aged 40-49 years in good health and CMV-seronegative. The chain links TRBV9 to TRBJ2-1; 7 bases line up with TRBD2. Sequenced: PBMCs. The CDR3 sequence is CASSEGLINNEQFF. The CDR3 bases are TGTGCCAGCAGCGAGGGACTAATTAACAATGAGCAGTTCTTC.